This T cell receptor beta chain was retrieved from a study of T cell responses to AZD1222 COVID-19 vaccine (dated by TCRdb to 2020 to 2023). Background on the whole study: TCR sequencing covered fewer than 250 trial participants: some 210 given two doses of AZD1222 and approximately 25 given two doses of MenACWY control vaccine. Trial participants were enrolled by age into subgroups of 18-55, 56-69 and 70-plus years, and around 150, 28 and 57 TCR-sequenced participants, respectively, were included in these subgroups. Here is what the overall study found, with its caveats: Conclusions about previously exposed vaccinees were limited because only six AZD1222 recipients were SARS-CoV-2 seropositive at baseline. The 56-69-year group was small, and its depth increase did not reach significance, likely because of low power. The vaccine-associated CD4 TCRs covered the entire spike protein, and the dominant responses fell in regions 160-218 and 743-854. Most participants were white British and females outnumbered males, and the authors suggested that clonal diversity may have been underestimated. After two AZD1222 doses, both the breadth and the depth of spike-specific TCRs were significantly higher than at day 0 and than in MenACWY recipients. Because no samples from the day 14 peak response were available, repertoires could be characterized only after the peak T cell response. Reportedly, close to half of the unique spike-specific TCRs recognized epitopes lying outside the regions that are mutated in the B.1.351 and B.1.1.7 variants.

A note on this clone: No antigen is known for it. Base qualities were left out, and no much larger clone turns up one base away.

The CDR3 regions of human TCRbeta chains were analyzed by immunosequencing. On the authors' methods: Repertoire TCRs were matched against a reference library of SARS-CoV-2-specific TCRs generated with the MIRA antigen-specificity platform. Breadth was defined as the fraction of unique TCRs that were SARS-CoV-2-associated, and depth was defined as the fraction of total T cells that were SARS-CoV-2-associated. Each spike-specific TCR was assigned to its reactive spike region and to a CD4 or CD8 class using the MIRA data. Log10-transformed breadth and depth values were compared by one-way ANOVA with Sidak's multiple comparisons tests. Here the immuneACCESS table is served through TCRdb, limited to in-frame sequences with V and J called. Missing clones are a known gap in these copies; in checked studies unresolved V genes cover under half, and the rest lacks a known reason. For V, J and clone size, that table is used; D and trimming come from the DNA. Present in this sample are under 150,000 clones, roughly nine tenths of which were seen just once. The ten largest clones take up around 1.6% of the sample.

Explained via the paper, the time point label denotes: about 28 days (+/-7) after the second vaccine dose. Because spike-specific TCR depth and breadth did not differ between the two schedules, AZD1222 recipients who got a second dose at roughly 4 weeks were pooled with those who got a second dose at roughly 12 weeks. Vaccinee samples were obtained from the UK trials COV001 and COV002, which included a single-blind randomized controlled phase 2/3 trial of AZD1222 (ChAdOx1 nCoV-19) in healthy adults. For TCRbeta chain sequencing, PBMC samples were collected from trial participants at day 0 and at day 28 after the second dose. Taken from the germline V gene, the CDR1 and CDR2 loops are MDHEN and SYDVKM. Compared with germline, V lacks 4 bases and J lacks 4 bases; bases without a gene match: 13. The CDR3, cysteine through phenylalanine, is 18 amino acids long. The CDR3 DNA has 54 bases and is translated from base 1.

The sequenced sample was peripheral blood, obtained 28 days after the second AZD1222 dose. This clonotype originated in an adult who received the AZD1222 COVID-19 vaccine. This receptor chain uses TRBV28 and TRBJ2-3; TRBD2 lines up with 11 middle nucleotides. The CDR3 reads CASSSLAGEIRRADTQYF. The DNA is TGTGCCAGCAGTTCACTAGCGGGGGAAATCAGGAGGGCAGATACGCAGTATTTT.